Included here is one T cell receptor (beta chain) sequence, with context. The antigen is unknown. The data were obtained in a study of breast tumors, draining lymph nodes, adjacent tissues. Findings and limits, study-wide: Compared with lymph nodes, tumors were less diverse; compared with nontumor tissue, more. The lymph node origin of tumor T cells was framed as consistent with a hypothesis, not demonstrated.

Axillary draining lymph nodes of breast cancer patients supplied the node samples. MiXCR was run by TCRdb on the multiplex PCR reads, yielding one entry per CDR3 protein. The repertoire has about 230,000 distinct CDR3 sequences, around 32% of them found once; the top ten carry just over 1.4%. The sequenced material came from axillary lymph node tissue. The receptor was derived from a female donor with breast cancer. Some clones in this sample may be carry-over from other donors' samples.

CDR3 DNA sequence: TGCAGTGCTAGGTCCGTTACGGCCATGAACACTGAAGCTTTCTTT. Translation gives CSARSVTAMNTEAFF. This sequence joins TRBV20-1 and TRBJ1-1; D gene ambiguous. Trimming left V 3 bases short and J 0 bases short, with 14 bases between. This CDR3 is built from 15 residues. The germline CDR1 and CDR2 sequences are DFQATT and SNEGSKA (reference sequence).